This is a list of T cell receptor beta chains from one sample in a study of blood T cell repertoires in COVID-19. TCRdb's copy holds only in-frame clones and misses some; the assay was immunoSEQ multiplex PCR. The sample shows a few hundred thousand clones, 84% of them seen only once. The specimen sequenced was PBMCs or T cells enriched from blood (not recorded which). These receptors all come from a man aged 50 to 59 who had recovered from COVID-19. Each CDR3 is given with its conserved first and last residue. The D gene is left open where the match is weak. Rows may omit the clone size; those that give it use once, few, many or a size class.

j_gene	v_gene	d_gene	abundance	CDR3aa	CDR3nt
TRBJ2-7	TRBV14	.	.	CASSQNLGGEQYF	TGTGCCAGCAGCCAAAACCTCGGCGGCGAGCAGTACTTC
TRBJ1-6	TRBV11-2	.	.	CASSLDFRGSYNSPLHF	TGTGCCAGCAGCTTAGATTTCAGGGGCTCCTATAATTCACCCCTCCACTTT
TRBJ1-1	TRBV12-3/TRBV12-4	.	.	CASSSRQVGPAFF	TGTGCCAGCAGCTCGCGACAGGTGGGACCAGCTTTCTTT
TRBJ1-2	TRBV10-3	.	.	CAISELQAWAGYTF	TGTGCCATCAGTGAGTTACAGGCCTGGGCTGGCTACACCTTC
TRBJ1-4	TRBV6-5	.	.	CASSYSGGRDEKLFF	TGTGCCAGCAGTTACTCCGGGGGGCGAGATGAAAAACTGTTTTTT
TRBJ2-7	TRBV9	TRBD1	.	CASSPRSGTGDEQYF	TGTGCCAGCAGCCCACGATCCGGGACAGGTGACGAGCAGTACTTC
TRBJ2-7	TRBV27	TRBD2	.	CASSRYPARGVSYEQYF	TGTGCCAGCAGCCGGTACCCCGCGCGGGGGGTCTCCTACGAGCAGTACTTC
TRBJ2-7	TRBV6-5	.	.	CASSYSRGAYEQYF	TGTGCCAGCAGTTACTCGCGGGGCGCCTACGAGCAGTACTTC
TRBJ1-2	TRBV7-8	.	.	CASSLGHDGYTF	TGTGCCAGCAGCCTGGGACACGATGGCTACACCTTC
TRBJ2-1	TRBV6-5	.	.	CASSYFTGGDNEQFF	TGTGCCAGCAGTTACTTCACAGGTGGGGACAATGAGCAGTTCTTC
TRBJ1-5	TRBV12-3/TRBV12-4	TRBD1	.	CASKGQGFQPQHF	TGTGCCAGTAAGGGACAGGGATTTCAGCCCCAGCATTTT
TRBJ1-2	TRBV7-9	TRBD1	.	CASSSSAGGSTF	TGTGCCAGCAGCTCGTCAGCAGGGGGCTCCACCTTC
TRBJ2-7	TRBV30	TRBD1	.	CAWSVPSGGSYEQYF	TGTGCCTGGAGTGTCCCCTCAGGGGGAAGCTACGAGCAGTACTTC
TRBJ2-1	TRBV28	.	once	CASTSRISYNEQFF	TGTGCCAGTACTAGTCGGATTTCCTACAATGAGCAGTTCTTC
TRBJ1-1	TRBV9	.	.	CASSRQPGELNTEAFF	TGTGCCAGCAGCCGTCAACCGGGAGAACTGAACACTGAAGCTTTCTTT
TRBJ1-2	TRBV19	.	.	CASKKMGSSYGYTF	TGTGCCAGTAAGAAGATGGGCAGTAGCTATGGCTACACCTTC
TRBJ2-1	TRBV5-1	.	.	CASSLVVQNEQFF	TGCGCCAGCAGCTTGGTCGTTCAGAATGAGCAGTTCTTC
TRBJ2-7	TRBV18	.	.	CASSPDRGLTYF	TGTGCCAGCTCACCCGACAGGGGACTAACGTACTTC
TRBJ1-1	TRBV5-1	.	.	CASSLATGPAFF	TGCGCCAGCAGCTTGGCTACAGGTCCGGCTTTCTTT
TRBJ1-2	TRBV5-1	.	.	CASSLATGSYGYTF	TGCGCCAGCAGCTTGGCCACAGGGTCTTACGGCTACACCTTC
TRBJ2-7	TRBV12-2	.	once	CASRLAPSGGGCYNEQYF	TGTGCAAGTCGCTTAGCACCTAGCGGGGGTGGGTGTTACAACGAGCAGTACTTC
TRBJ2-7	TRBV7-2	TRBD1	.	CASSSTGGEQYF	TGTGCCAGCAGCTCGACAGGGGGCGAGCAGTACTTC